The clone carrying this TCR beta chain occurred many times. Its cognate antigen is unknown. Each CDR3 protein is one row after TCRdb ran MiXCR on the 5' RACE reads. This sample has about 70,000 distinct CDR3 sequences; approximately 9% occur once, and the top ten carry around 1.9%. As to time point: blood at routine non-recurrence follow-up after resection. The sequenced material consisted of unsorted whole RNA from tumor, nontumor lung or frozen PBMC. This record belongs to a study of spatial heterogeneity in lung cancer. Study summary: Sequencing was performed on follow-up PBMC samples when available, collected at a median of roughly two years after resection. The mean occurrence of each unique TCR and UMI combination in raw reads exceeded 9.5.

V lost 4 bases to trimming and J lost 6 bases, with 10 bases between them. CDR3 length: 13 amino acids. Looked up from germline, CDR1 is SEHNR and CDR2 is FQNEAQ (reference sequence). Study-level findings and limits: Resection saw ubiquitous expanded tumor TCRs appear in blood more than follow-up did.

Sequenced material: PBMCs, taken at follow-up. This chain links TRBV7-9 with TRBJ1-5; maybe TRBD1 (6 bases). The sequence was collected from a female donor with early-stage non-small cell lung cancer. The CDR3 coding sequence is TGTGCCAGCAGCTGGGGGGCCGGTCAGCCCCAGCATTTT. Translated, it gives CASSWGAGQPQHF.